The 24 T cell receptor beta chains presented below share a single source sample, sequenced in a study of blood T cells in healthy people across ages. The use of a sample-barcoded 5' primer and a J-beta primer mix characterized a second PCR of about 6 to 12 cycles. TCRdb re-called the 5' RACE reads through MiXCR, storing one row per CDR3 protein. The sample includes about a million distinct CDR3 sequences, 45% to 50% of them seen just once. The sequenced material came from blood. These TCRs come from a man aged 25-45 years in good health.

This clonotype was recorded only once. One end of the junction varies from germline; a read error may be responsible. This chain's CDR3 is CASSLGTWGGTDAQYF. For the CDR3, the DNA is TGTGCCAGCAGCCTGGGCACCTGGGGGGGCACAGATGCGCAGTATTTT. The V and J genes are TRBV12-3 or TRBV12-4 and TRBJ2-3, with D perhaps TRBD2 (7 bases). This CDR3 is 16 amino acids long.

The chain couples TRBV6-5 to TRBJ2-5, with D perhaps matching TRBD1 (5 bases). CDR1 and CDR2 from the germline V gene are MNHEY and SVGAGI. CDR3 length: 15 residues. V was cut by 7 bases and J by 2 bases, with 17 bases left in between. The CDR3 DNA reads TGTGCCAGCATCATTTCAGGGATTTCTCAAGAGACCCAGTACTTC. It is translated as CASIISGISQETQYF.

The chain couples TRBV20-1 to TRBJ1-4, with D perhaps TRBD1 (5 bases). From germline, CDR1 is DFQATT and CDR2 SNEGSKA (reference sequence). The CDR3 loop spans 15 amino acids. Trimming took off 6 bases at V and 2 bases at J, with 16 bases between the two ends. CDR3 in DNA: TGCAGTGCCCCCGGGACCGAGACTACTAATGAAAAACTGTTTTTT. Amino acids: CSAPGTETTNEKLFF.

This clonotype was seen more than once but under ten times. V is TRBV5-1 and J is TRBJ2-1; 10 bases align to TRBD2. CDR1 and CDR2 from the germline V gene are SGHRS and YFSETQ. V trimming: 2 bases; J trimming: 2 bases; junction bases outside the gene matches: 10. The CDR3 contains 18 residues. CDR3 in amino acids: CASSFGASGGPTYNEQFF. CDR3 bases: TGCGCCAGCAGCTTTGGGGCTAGCGGGGGTCCTACCTACAATGAGCAGTTCTTC.

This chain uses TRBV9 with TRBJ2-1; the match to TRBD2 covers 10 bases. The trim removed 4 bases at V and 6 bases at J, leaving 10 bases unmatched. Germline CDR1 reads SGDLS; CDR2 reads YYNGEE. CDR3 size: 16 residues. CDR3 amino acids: CASSPSVAGGTNEQFF. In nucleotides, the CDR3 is TGTGCCAGCAGCCCCTCGGTAGCGGGGGGAACCAATGAGCAGTTCTTC.

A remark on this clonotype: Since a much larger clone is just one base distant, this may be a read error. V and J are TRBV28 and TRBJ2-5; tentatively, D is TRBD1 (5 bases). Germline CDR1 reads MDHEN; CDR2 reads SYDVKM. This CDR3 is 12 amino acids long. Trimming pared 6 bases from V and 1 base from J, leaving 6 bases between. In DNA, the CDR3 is TGTGCCAGCAGACAGGTCCAAGAGACCCAGTACTTC. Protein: CASRQVQETQYF. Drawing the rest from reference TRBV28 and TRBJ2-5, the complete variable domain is DVKVTQSSRYLVKRTGEKVFLECVQDMDHENMFWYRQDPGLGLRLIYFSYDVKMKEKGDIPEGYSVSREKKERFSLILESASTNQTSMYLCASRQVQETQYFGPGTRLLVL.

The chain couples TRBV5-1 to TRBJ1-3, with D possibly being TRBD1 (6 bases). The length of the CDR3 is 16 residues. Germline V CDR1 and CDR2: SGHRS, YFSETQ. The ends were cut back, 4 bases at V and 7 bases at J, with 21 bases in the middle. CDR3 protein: CASSPGQPGVGNTIYF. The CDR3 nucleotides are TGCGCCAGCAGCCCAGGACAGCCGGGCGTGGGGAACACCATATATTTT.

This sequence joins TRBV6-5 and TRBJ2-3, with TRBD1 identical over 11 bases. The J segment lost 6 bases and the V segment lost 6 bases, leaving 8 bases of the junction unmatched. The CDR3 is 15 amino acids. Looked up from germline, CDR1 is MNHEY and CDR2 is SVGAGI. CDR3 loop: CASRGQGASMDTQYF. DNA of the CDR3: TGTGCCAGCAGAGGACAGGGGGCTTCGATGGATACGCAGTATTTT.

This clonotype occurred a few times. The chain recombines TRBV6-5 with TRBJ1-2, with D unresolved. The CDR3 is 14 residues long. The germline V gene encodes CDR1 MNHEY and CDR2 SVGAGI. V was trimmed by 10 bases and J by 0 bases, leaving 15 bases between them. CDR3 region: CATGGRPANYGYTF. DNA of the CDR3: TGTGCCACCGGAGGGAGGCCCGCTAACTATGGCTACACCTTC.

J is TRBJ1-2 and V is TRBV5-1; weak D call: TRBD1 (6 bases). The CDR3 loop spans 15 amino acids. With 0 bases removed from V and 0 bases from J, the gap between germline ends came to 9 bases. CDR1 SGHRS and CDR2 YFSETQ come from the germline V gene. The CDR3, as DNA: TGCGCCAGCAGCTTGGAGCGGGGGCCTAACTATGGCTACACCTTC. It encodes CASSLERGPNYGYTF.

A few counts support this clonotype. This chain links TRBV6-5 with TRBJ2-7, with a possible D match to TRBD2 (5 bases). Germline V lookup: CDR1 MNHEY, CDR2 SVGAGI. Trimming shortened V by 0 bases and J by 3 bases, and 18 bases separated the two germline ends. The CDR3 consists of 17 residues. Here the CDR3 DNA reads TGTGCCAGCAGTTACTCGAGTTTAGCGCCCGCCGGCTACGAGCAGTACTTC. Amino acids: CASSYSSLAPAGYEQYF.

The CDR3 DNA follows: TGTGCCTGGAGTGTACCAGGGGGCTACACCTTC. Its protein product is CAWSVPGGYTF. V is TRBV30 and J is TRBJ1-2, with D perhaps TRBD1 (5 bases). Germline CDR1 and CDR2: GTSNPN and SVGIG (reference sequence). The V end lost 0 bases, the J end lost 8 bases, and 7 bases lay between the germline ends. CDR3 size: 11 residues.

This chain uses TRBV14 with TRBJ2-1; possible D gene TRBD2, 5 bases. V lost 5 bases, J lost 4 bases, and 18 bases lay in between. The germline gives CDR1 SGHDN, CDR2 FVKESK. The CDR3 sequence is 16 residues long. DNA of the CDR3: TGTGCCAGCAGCTTCCCCACGACACGCGGGTACAATGAGCAGTTCTTC. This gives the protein CASSFPTTRGYNEQFF.

The CDR3 DNA sequence: TGTGCCAGTGACGCCGGGACAGGCTACGAGCAGTACTTC. Encoded protein: CASDAGTGYEQYF. This chain links TRBV28 with TRBJ2-7; 8 nucleotides line up with TRBD1. J lost 3 bases, V lost 9 bases, and 7 bases had no gene match. Germline CDR1 MDHEN, CDR2 SYDVKM. The CDR3 is 13 residues long.

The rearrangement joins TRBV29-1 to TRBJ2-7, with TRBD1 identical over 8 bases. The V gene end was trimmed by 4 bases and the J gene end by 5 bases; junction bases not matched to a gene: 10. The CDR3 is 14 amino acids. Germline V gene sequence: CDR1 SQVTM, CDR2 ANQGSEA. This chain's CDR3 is CSVVPVDRVDEQYF. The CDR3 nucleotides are TGCAGCGTTGTTCCCGTGGACAGGGTCGACGAGCAGTACTTC.

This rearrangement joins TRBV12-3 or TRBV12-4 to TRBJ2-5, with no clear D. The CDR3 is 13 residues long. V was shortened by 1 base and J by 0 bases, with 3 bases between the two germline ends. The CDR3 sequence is CASSLDYQETQYF. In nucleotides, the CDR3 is TGTGCCAGCAGTTTAGACTACCAAGAGACCCAGTACTTC.

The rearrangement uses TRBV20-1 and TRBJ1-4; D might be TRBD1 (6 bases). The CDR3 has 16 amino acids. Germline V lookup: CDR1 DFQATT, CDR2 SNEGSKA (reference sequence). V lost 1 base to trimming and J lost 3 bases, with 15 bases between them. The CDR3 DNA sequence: TGCAGTGCTAGAGGACAATGGACAGCCTCTAATGAAAAACTGTTTTTT. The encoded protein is CSARGQWTASNEKLFF.

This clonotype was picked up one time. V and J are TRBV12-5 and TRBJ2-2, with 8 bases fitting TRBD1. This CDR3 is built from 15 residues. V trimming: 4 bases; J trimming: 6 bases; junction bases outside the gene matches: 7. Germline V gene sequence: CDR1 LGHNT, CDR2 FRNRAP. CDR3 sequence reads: CASGSGQGSAGELFF. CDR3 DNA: TGTGCTAGTGGTTCCGGACAGGGAAGCGCCGGGGAGCTGTTTTTT.

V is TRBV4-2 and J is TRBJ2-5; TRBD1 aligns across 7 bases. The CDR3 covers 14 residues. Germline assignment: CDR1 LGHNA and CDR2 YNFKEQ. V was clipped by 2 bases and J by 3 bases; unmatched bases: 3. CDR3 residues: CASSQRGQEETQYF. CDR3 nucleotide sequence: TGTGCCAGCAGCCAACGCGGACAGGAAGAGACCCAGTACTTC.

CDR3 loop: CASSYETYEQYF. The CDR3, as DNA: TGTGCCAGCAGTTACGAGACCTACGAGCAGTACTTC. The gene calls are TRBV6-2 or TRBV6-3 and TRBJ2-7; D unclear. The CDR3 extends over 12 amino acids. CDR1 MNHEY and CDR2 SVGEGT come from the germline V gene. The ends were cut back, 2 bases at V and 2 bases at J, with 4 bases in the middle.

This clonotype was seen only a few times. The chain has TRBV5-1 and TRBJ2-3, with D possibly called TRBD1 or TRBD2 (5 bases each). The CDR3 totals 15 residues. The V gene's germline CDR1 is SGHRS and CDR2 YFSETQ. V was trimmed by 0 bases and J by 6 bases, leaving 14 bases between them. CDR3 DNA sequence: TGCGCCAGCAGCTTGGAGGGTGAAGGGACGGATACGCAGTATTTT. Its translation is CASSLEGEGTDTQYF.

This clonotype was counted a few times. The CDR3 sequence: CASSYSGDRESETQYF. DNA of the CDR3: TGTGCCAGCAGTTACTCCGGGGACAGGGAATCAGAGACCCAGTACTTC. The chain is built from TRBV6-6 and TRBJ2-5; 9 bases match TRBD1. This CDR3 is built from 16 residues. J lost 4 bases, V lost 0 bases, and 6 bases had no gene match. CDR1 is MNHNY and CDR2 is SVGAGI in the germline V gene (reference sequence).

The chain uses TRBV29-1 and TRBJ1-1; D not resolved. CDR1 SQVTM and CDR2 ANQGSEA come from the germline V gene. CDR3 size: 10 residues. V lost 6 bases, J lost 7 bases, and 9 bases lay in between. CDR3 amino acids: CSVLTNEAFF. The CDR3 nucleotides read TGCAGCGTACTTACAAATGAAGCTTTCTTT. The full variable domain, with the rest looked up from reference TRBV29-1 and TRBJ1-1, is SAVISQKPSRDICQRGTSLTIQCQVDSQVTMMFWYRQQPGQSLTLIATANQGSEATYESGFVIDKFPISRPNLTFSTLTVSNMSPEDSSIYLCSVLTNEAFFGQGTRLTVV.

CDR3 bases: TGCAGTGCCCCGGCGACCTCGATCACGAACACTGAAGCTTTCTTT. It yields the protein CSAPATSITNTEAFF. The J gene is TRBJ1-1, the V gene TRBV20-1, with no clear D. V dropped 6 bases and J dropped 1 base, with 18 bases sitting between them. The germline V gene encodes CDR1 DFQATT and CDR2 SNEGSKA (reference sequence). This CDR3 is built from 15 residues.